This T cell receptor beta chain was obtained from a study of blood T cell repertoires in COVID-19. V was cut by 7 bases and J by 4 bases, with 13 bases left in between. Germline-derived CDR1 and CDR2 are GTSNPN and SVGIG (reference sequence). CDR3 length equals 12 residues. Assay used: immunoSEQ multiplex PCR; TCRdb lists only in-frame clones, some missing. This table has over 200,000 clones, 87% appearing once. The chain has TRBV30 and TRBJ1-1; D unclear. Material: PBMCs or T cells enriched from blood (not recorded which). This clonotype originated in a man between 25 and 39 years old who had recovered from COVID-19. The CDR3 spells CAFRRIRTEAFF. The CDR3 nucleotides read TGTGCCTTCCGGAGAATCCGCACTGAAGCTTTCTTT.